A selection of T cell receptor beta chains follows, all from one sample in a study of T-cell reconstitution after alpha-beta-depleted transplantation in children. TCRdb reanalysed the PCR reads using MiXCR and keeps one entry per CDR3 protein. The sample yields 480,000 or so distinct CDR3 sequences, 8% to 11% seen once. Sequencing was performed on PBMCs, taken before TCRalphabeta/CD19-depleted stem cell transplant. All receptors derive from a child aged 2 to 10 with inherited bone marrow failure, due to receive a stem cell transplant. CDR3s include the opening cysteine and the closing phenylalanine or tryptophan. Fields, in order: CDR3 protein, V gene, J gene.

cdr3_aa: CASSVVPGTYEQYF; v_call: TRBV9; j_call: TRBJ2-7
cdr3_aa: CSVEGFSLSSYNEQFF; v_call: TRBV29-1; j_call: TRBJ2-1
cdr3_aa: CSARDQGTGGRRRVTDTQYF; v_call: TRBV20-1; j_call: TRBJ2-3
cdr3_aa: CASTSGGSLDSEAFF; v_call: TRBV6-5; j_call: TRBJ1-1
cdr3_aa: CATSKEPGTGELFF; v_call: TRBV15; j_call: TRBJ2-2
cdr3_aa: CAWSKGYGYTF; v_call: TRBV30; j_call: TRBJ1-2
cdr3_aa: CASSFYPAGAYEQYF; v_call: TRBV7-2; j_call: TRBJ2-7
cdr3_aa: CSVDHQGYQETQYF; v_call: TRBV29-1; j_call: TRBJ2-5
cdr3_aa: CASSLSGRAAGELFF; v_call: TRBV7-8; j_call: TRBJ2-2
cdr3_aa: CASSPYGPSYEQYF; v_call: TRBV6-1; j_call: TRBJ2-7
cdr3_aa: CASSWEGGCTNSPLHF; v_call: TRBV27; j_call: TRBJ1-6
cdr3_aa: CSARDITTTGELFF; v_call: TRBV20-1; j_call: TRBJ2-2
cdr3_aa: CASSSLGTEAFF; v_call: TRBV5-4; j_call: TRBJ1-1
cdr3_aa: CASSFRVAETLNTGELFF; v_call: TRBV12-3/TRBV12-4; j_call: TRBJ2-2
cdr3_aa: CASSYSMVGRGTEAIF; v_call: TRBV6-5; j_call: TRBJ1-1
cdr3_aa: CSAVSQGRRTEAFF; v_call: TRBV20-1; j_call: TRBJ1-1
cdr3_aa: CASSEPVERAFF; v_call: TRBV10-2; j_call: TRBJ1-1
cdr3_aa: CASSFTINNEQFF; v_call: TRBV27; j_call: TRBJ2-1
cdr3_aa: CSVGDPGGTGELFF; v_call: TRBV29-1; j_call: TRBJ2-2
cdr3_aa: CASSLVASSNEQFF; v_call: TRBV7-9; j_call: TRBJ2-1
cdr3_aa: CASSDIGNEQFF; v_call: TRBV7-2; j_call: TRBJ2-1
cdr3_aa: CASSQVDRAGQETQYF; v_call: TRBV4-2; j_call: TRBJ2-5
cdr3_aa: CASSPVGAYEQYF; v_call: TRBV27; j_call: TRBJ2-7
cdr3_aa: CAWTASGRGPETQYF; v_call: TRBV30; j_call: TRBJ2-5
cdr3_aa: CASGPSGDYNEQFF; v_call: TRBV12-3/TRBV12-4; j_call: TRBJ2-1
cdr3_aa: CASSLMGFGKETQYF; v_call: TRBV27; j_call: TRBJ2-5
cdr3_aa: CASSRHHLSYNYGYTF; v_call: TRBV9; j_call: TRBJ1-2
cdr3_aa: CAIRQGPDTQYF; v_call: TRBV10-3; j_call: TRBJ2-3
cdr3_aa: CASSLGQPNPGGEQYF; v_call: TRBV5-5; j_call: TRBJ2-7
cdr3_aa: CASSFPGQGGEQYF; v_call: TRBV27; j_call: TRBJ2-7
cdr3_aa: CASSPRWGTGVGHQPQHF; v_call: TRBV18; j_call: TRBJ1-5
cdr3_aa: CAISSTSGSASSYNEQFF; v_call: TRBV10-3; j_call: TRBJ2-1
cdr3_aa: CSATTSGRLGEQFF; v_call: TRBV20-1; j_call: TRBJ2-1
cdr3_aa: CASSSSSEAFF; v_call: TRBV5-1; j_call: TRBJ1-1
cdr3_aa: CASSSGREETQYF; v_call: TRBV6-6; j_call: TRBJ2-5
cdr3_aa: CASTWDLSSYNEQFF; v_call: TRBV5-1; j_call: TRBJ2-1
cdr3_aa: CASSMDRQSQYF; v_call: TRBV5-1; j_call: TRBJ2-7
cdr3_aa: CASSDQGLAANTGELFF; v_call: TRBV10-2; j_call: TRBJ2-2
cdr3_aa: CASSFHPLGRAYEQFF; v_call: TRBV7-2; j_call: TRBJ2-1
cdr3_aa: CASSGAAEQFF; v_call: TRBV9; j_call: TRBJ2-1
cdr3_aa: CASSHNPTGEETQYF; v_call: TRBV3-1; j_call: TRBJ2-5
cdr3_aa: CASSEGQGTNEKLFF; v_call: TRBV10-2; j_call: TRBJ1-4
cdr3_aa: CASSLDLLAGGREQYF; v_call: TRBV12-3/TRBV12-4; j_call: TRBJ2-7
cdr3_aa: CATSDLAGGPDTGELFF; v_call: TRBV24-1; j_call: TRBJ2-2
cdr3_aa: CASRDYFDRDTQYF; v_call: TRBV6-2/TRBV6-3; j_call: TRBJ2-3
cdr3_aa: CASESGSSDEQFF; v_call: TRBV3-1; j_call: TRBJ2-1
cdr3_aa: CASSFTKGGRQETQYF; v_call: TRBV7-2; j_call: TRBJ2-5